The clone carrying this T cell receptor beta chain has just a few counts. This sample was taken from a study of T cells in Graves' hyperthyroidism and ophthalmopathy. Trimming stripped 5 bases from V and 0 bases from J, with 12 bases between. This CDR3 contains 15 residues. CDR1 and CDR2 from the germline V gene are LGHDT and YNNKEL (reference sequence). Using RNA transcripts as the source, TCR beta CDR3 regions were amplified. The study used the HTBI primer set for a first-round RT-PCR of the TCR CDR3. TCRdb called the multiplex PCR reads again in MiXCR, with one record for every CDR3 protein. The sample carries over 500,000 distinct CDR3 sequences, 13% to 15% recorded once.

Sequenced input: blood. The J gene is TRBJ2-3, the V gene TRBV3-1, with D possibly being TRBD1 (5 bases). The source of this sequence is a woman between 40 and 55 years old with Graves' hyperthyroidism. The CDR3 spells CASSIRDFSTDTQYF. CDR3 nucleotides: TGTGCCAGCAGCATCAGGGATTTTAGCACAGATACGCAGTATTTT.